The TCR beta chain described here comes from a study of shared clonotypes between healthy human individuals. In the naive CD8 group, cells lacked CD45RO and were positively selected for CCR7, so terminally differentiated effector memory CD45RA+ cells were left out. Genomic DNA of each subset was evenly split across several immunoSEQ plates. Profiling relied on immunoSEQ multiplex PCR, and the TCRdb table lists in-frame clones only, not all of them. The sample holds hundreds of thousands of clones, roughly nine tenths seen once. The CDR3 contains 15 residues. Per the germline V gene, CDR1 is SGHRS and CDR2 is YFSETQ. J was trimmed by 3 bases and V by 2 bases; bases with no gene match: 1.

The origin of this receptor is a man aged 25-45 years in good health. The chain uses TRBV5-1 and TRBJ2-5; 13 bases align to TRBD2. Sequencing was performed on naive CD8+ T cells sorted from blood. In DNA, the CDR3 is TGCGCCAGCAGCTTTACTAGCGGGAGGGAAGAGACCCAGTACTTC. This gives the protein CASSFTSGREETQYF.